This T cell receptor (beta chain) originates from a study of blood T cells in healthy people across ages. The CDR3 runs 18 residues. V lost 0 bases and J lost 4, with 21 bases in between. Germline CDR1 is SGHRS and CDR2 is YFSETQ. With a J-beta primer mix and a sample-barcoded 5' primer, a second PCR ran roughly 7 to 11 cycles. MiXCR was run by TCRdb on the 5' RACE reads, yielding one entry per CDR3 protein. The profile covers some 1.7 million distinct CDR3 sequences, with roughly 28% appearing a single time and more than 6% taken by the ten largest. The source material was blood. This TCR was sampled from a woman in her twenties or thirties in good health. This chain links TRBV5-1 with TRBJ2-3; D perhaps matches TRBD2 (6 bases). The CDR3 spells CASSLAVIAATRADTQYF. Here the CDR3 DNA reads TGCGCCAGCAGCTTGGCTGTGATAGCGGCCACAAGAGCAGATACGCAGTATTTT.